A single sample is the source of the 8 T cell receptor beta chains below, sequenced in a study of blood T cell repertoires in COVID-19. Assay: immunoSEQ multiplex PCR; the TCRdb copy retains only in-frame clones and omits some. Among about 170,000 clones listed, about 83% were seen once. Specimen: PBMCs or T cells enriched from blood (not recorded which). The origin of the receptors is a woman aged 45 to 65 in a cohort exposed to, infected with or recovered from COVID-19 (not recorded which).

V is TRBV18 and J is TRBJ1-1, with a tentative D call TRBD1 (6 bases). The ends were cut back, 3 bases at V and 1 base at J, with 12 bases in the middle. Germline CDR1 KGHSH, CDR2 LQKENI. The CDR3 has 15 amino acids. The CDR3 DNA reads as TGTGCCAGCTCACCCCGGGGGGGGGCGAACACTGAAGCTTTCTTT. It specifies CASSPRGGANTEAFF.

On this clone itself: Other DNA sequences in this sample translate to the same CDR3. The chain combines TRBV19 with TRBJ2-7; D is unresolved. CDR1 LNHDA and CDR2 SQIVND come from the germline V gene (reference sequence). The ends were cut back, 3 bases at V and 4 bases at J, with 10 bases in the middle. This CDR3 has 13 amino acids. CDR3 region: CASSIGPRYEQYF. The CDR3, as DNA: TGTGCCAGTAGTATTGGCCCCAGGTACGAGCAGTACTTC. The whole variable domain, filled in from reference TRBV19 and TRBJ2-7, reads DGGITQSPKYLFRKEGQNVTLSCEQNLNHDAMYWYRQDPGQGLRLIYYSQIVNDFQKGDIAEGYSVSREKKESFPLTVTSAQKNPTAFYLCASSIGPRYEQYFGPGTRLTVT.

The rearrangement joins TRBV27 to TRBJ2-2, with TRBD2 matching over 10 bases. There are 16 residues in the CDR3. Trimming removed 6 bases from V and 6 bases from J; junction bases left unmatched: 10. CDR1 is MNHEY, CDR2 SMNVEV, per germline (reference sequence). Here the CDR3 DNA reads TGTGCCAGCAGCCCACCGGGACTAGCGCGTTCCGGGGAGCTGTTTTTT. Residues: CASSPPGLARSGELFF.

The rearrangement links TRBV9 to TRBJ2-1, with D possibly being TRBD1 (6 bases). Germline V gene data show CDR1 as SGDLS and CDR2 as YYNGEE. V lost 1 base and J lost 10, with 9 bases in between. The CDR3 covers 12 residues. The DNA of the CDR3 is TGTGCCAGCAGCGTATCTGGGACAGAGCAGTTCTTC. Amino acid sequence: CASSVSGTEQFF.

This chain connects TRBV6-1 to TRBJ1-2; TRBD1 matches 8 bases. The CDR3 length is 16 residues. CDR1 MNHNS and CDR2 SASEGT come from the germline V gene. The J segment lost 1 base and the V segment lost 4 bases, leaving 8 bases of the junction unmatched. The CDR3 sequence: CASSGLRTGFNYGYTF. In DNA, the CDR3 is TGTGCCAGCAGTGGATTAAGGACAGGGTTTAACTATGGCTACACCTTC.

This clone is a singleton in its sample. The chain recombines TRBV18 with TRBJ1-2; 7 nucleotides align to TRBD1. The CDR3 is 15 residues long. The trim removed 2 bases at V and 0 bases at J, leaving 3 bases unmatched. Germline CDR1 is KGHSH and CDR2 is LQKENI. In DNA, the CDR3 is TGTGCCAGCTCACCAAACGACAGGGCTAACTATGGCTACACCTTC. This gives the protein CASSPNDRANYGYTF.

The rearrangement uses TRBV12-3 or TRBV12-4 and TRBJ2-7; D is ambiguous. CDR3 length: 13 amino acids. Trimming shortened V by 8 bases and J by 2 bases, and 13 bases separated the two germline ends. As DNA, the CDR3 is TGTGCCAGCGCTGACGGGTCGACCTACGAGCAGTACTTC. Its translation: CASADGSTYEQYF.

CDR3 in amino acids: CASSLLFSSGSREQYF. As DNA, the CDR3 is TGTGCCAGCAGCTTGTTATTTTCTAGCGGGAGTCGCGAGCAGTACTTC. The chain couples TRBV5-4 to TRBJ2-7, with 10 bases matching TRBD2. The CDR3 length is 16 residues. From germline, CDR1 is SGHNT and CDR2 YYREEE (reference sequence). V was clipped by 1 base and J by 6 bases; unmatched bases: 10. Variable domain in full (rest from reference TRBV5-4 and TRBJ2-7): ETGVTQSPTHLIKTRGQQVTLRCSSQSGHNTVSWYQQALGQGPQFIFQYYREEENGRGNFPPRFSGLQFPNYSSELNVNALELDDSALYLCASSLLFSSGSREQYFGPGTRLTVT.